Following are 22 T cell receptor beta chains from one sample sequenced in a study of cytomegalovirus exposure and HLA in healthy donors. Both 60 Vbeta primers and 13 Jbeta primers went into the PCR. The assay was immunoSEQ multiplex PCR, and TCRdb's table has in-frame clones only and misses some. This table has some 180,000 clones, 70% to 80% appearing once. Sequencing input: PBMCs. The receptors originated from a man aged 25 to 40 in good health and CMV-seronegative.

This clone was picked up a small number of times. The chain employs TRBV2 and TRBJ2-7, with no clear D. Deletions cut 3 bases from V and 0 bases from J, with 6 bases between. There are 13 residues in the CDR3. The V gene's germline CDR1 is SNHLY and CDR2 FYNNEI. CDR3 amino acids: CASSDWHSYEQYF. The CDR3 DNA is TGTGCCAGCAGTGACTGGCACTCCTACGAGCAGTACTTC.

The chain has TRBV1 and TRBJ2-7; TRBD2 is the table's D call and was not checked against the DNA. TRBV1 is a documented pseudogene. The CDR3 is made up of 16 amino acids. CDR3 DNA: TGCACCAGCAGCCAAGTAGAAATCCTTTTCCCCTACGAGCAGTACTTC. It yields the protein CTSSQVEILFPYEQYF.

This CDR3 is CASSLQGPSNQPQHF. As DNA, the CDR3 is TGTGCCAGCAGTTTACAGGGGCCGAGCAATCAGCCCCAGCATTTT. This chain uses TRBV27 with TRBJ1-5; possibly TRBD1 for D (6 bases). This CDR3 contains 15 residues. The germline V gene has CDR1 MNHEY and CDR2 SMNVEV (reference sequence). The ends were cut back, 2 bases at V and 1 base at J, with 9 bases in the middle.

This clone has a handful of counts. The V and J genes are TRBV27 and TRBJ2-3, with D perhaps matching TRBD2 (6 bases). The CDR3 is 16 residues long. Per the germline V gene, CDR1 is MNHEY and CDR2 is SMNVEV (reference sequence). V was shortened by 2 bases and J by 5 bases, with 17 bases between the two germline ends. The CDR3 is CASSLRWRAVGDTQYF. In DNA form, the CDR3 reads TGTGCCAGCAGTTTACGATGGAGGGCTGTGGGAGATACGCAGTATTTT.

The rearrangement uses TRBV10-3 and TRBJ2-6, with D possibly being TRBD1 (5 bases). This CDR3 region has 15 residues. Germline assignment: CDR1 ENHRY and CDR2 SYGVKD. The V gene lost 2 bases and the J gene lost 4 bases, with 9 bases spanning the gap. Here the CDR3 reads CAISERGNGANVLTF. Written as DNA, the CDR3 is TGTGCCATCAGTGAGAGGGGCAACGGGGCCAACGTCCTGACTTTC.

This rearrangement joins TRBV28 to TRBJ2-7; D gene unclear. Trimming stripped 5 bases from V and 0 bases from J, with 17 bases between. The CDR3 runs 16 residues. CDR1 is MDHEN and CDR2 is SYDVKM in the germline V gene. CDR3 residues: CASSPHPDKDSYEQYF. As DNA, the CDR3 is TGTGCCAGCAGTCCCCACCCAGACAAGGACTCCTACGAGCAGTACTTC.

V usage is TRBV28 and J usage is TRBJ1-2, with 9 bases identical to TRBD1. CDR1 is MDHEN and CDR2 is SYDVKM in the germline V gene. After removal of 5 bases from V and 3 bases from J, the junction contained 13 bases not matched to a gene. CDR3 size: 17 residues. The CDR3 sequence: CASSRGTGPRGHYGYTF. In nucleotides, the CDR3 is TGTGCCAGCAGTCGTGGGACAGGGCCTCGAGGACACTATGGCTACACCTTC.

The CDR3 loop is CASSRTGTSGNEQYF. The CDR3 DNA reads as TGTGCCAGCTCACGAACCGGGACTAGCGGGAACGAGCAGTACTTC. The chain has TRBV18 and TRBJ2-7; 13 bases agree with TRBD2. Germline lookup yields CDR1 KGHSH and CDR2 LQKENI. There are 15 residues in the CDR3. The trim removed 4 bases at V and 5 bases at J, leaving 5 bases unmatched.

This chain connects TRBV29-1 to TRBJ1-1; the D is unclear. From germline, CDR1 is SQVTM and CDR2 ANQGSEA. V gave up 3 bases and J gave up 3 bases, with 8 bases separating them. CDR3 size: 12 residues. CDR3 loop: CSVEGLDTEAFF. In DNA form, the CDR3 reads TGCAGCGTTGAGGGCCTGGACACTGAAGCTTTCTTT. Drawing the rest from reference TRBV29-1 and TRBJ1-1, the complete variable domain is SAVISQKPSRDICQRGTSLTIQCQVDSQVTMMFWYRQQPGQSLTLIATANQGSEATYESGFVIDKFPISRPNLTFSTLTVSNMSPEDSSIYLCSVEGLDTEAFFGQGTRLTVV.

The rearrangement links TRBV6-5 to TRBJ2-5; no definite D call. The CDR3 runs 13 residues. Trimming took 5 bases from V and 5 from J, leaving 12 bases between them. Looked up from germline, CDR1 is MNHEY and CDR2 is SVGAGI. In DNA form, the CDR3 reads TGTGCCAGCAGTCGAGCTACCTGGGAGACCCAGTACTTC. Translated: CASSRATWETQYF.

This sequence joins TRBV10-2 and TRBJ2-7; the match to TRBD1 covers 9 bases. CDR1 is WSHSY and CDR2 is SAAADI in the germline V gene. The V and J ends lost 7 bases and 6 bases, in that order; junction bases with no gene match: 10. The CDR3 covers 14 residues. CDR3 region: CASKSGQGPLEQYF. CDR3 coding DNA: TGCGCCAGCAAATCGGGACAGGGACCCCTCGAGCAGTACTTC.

The V gene is TRBV6-5, the J gene TRBJ1-5; 10 bases map to TRBD1. The trim removed 2 bases at V and 6 bases at J, leaving 4 bases unmatched. The CDR3 spans 15 residues. Germline V CDR1 and CDR2: MNHEY, SVGAGI. CDR3 sequence reads: CASSYDRGHGQPQHF. The CDR3 region has the DNA TGTGCCAGCAGTTACGACAGGGGGCACGGTCAGCCCCAGCATTTT.

The chain couples TRBV27 to TRBJ1-2, with 9 positions matching TRBD1. Germline loops: CDR1 MNHEY, CDR2 SMNVEV (reference sequence). The ends lost 4 bases at V and 7 bases at J; junction bases unmatched: 16. The CDR3 sequence is 17 residues long. The CDR3 DNA reads TGTGCCAGCAGTTCTTCCACCCCGGGACAGGGAGGCGGTGGCTACACCTTC. It specifies CASSSSTPGQGGGGYTF.

The gene calls are TRBV5-4 and TRBJ2-4, with unresolved D. Trimming took off 1 base at V and 0 bases at J, with 8 bases between the two ends. CDR3 length: 15 amino acids. Germline V gene sequence: CDR1 SGHNT, CDR2 YYREEE (reference sequence). CDR3 amino acids: CASSLMAGAKNIQYF. The CDR3 DNA is TGTGCCAGCAGCTTGATGGCAGGAGCCAAAAACATTCAGTACTTC.

The chain couples TRBV19 to TRBJ1-5, with D perhaps TRBD1 (6 bases). CDR1 LNHDA and CDR2 SQIVND come from the germline V gene (reference sequence). This CDR3 is built from 15 residues. Trimming took 7 bases from V and 3 from J, leaving 16 bases between them. CDR3 sequence reads: CASTGQGWYNQPQHF. The CDR3 nucleotides read TGTGCCAGTACGGGCCAGGGGTGGTACAATCAGCCCCAGCATTTT.

The chain joins TRBV2 to TRBJ1-6; 10 nucleotides match TRBD1. The junction had 4 bases not matched to a gene; V was cut back by 2 bases and J by 9 bases. The CDR3 has 15 amino acids. Germline V gene sequence: CDR1 SNHLY, CDR2 FYNNEI. The CDR3 sequence is CASSEFGTGASPLHF. CDR3 DNA: TGTGCCAGCAGTGAATTTGGGACAGGGGCTTCACCCCTCCACTTT. Filled out from reference TRBV2 and TRBJ1-6, the complete variable domain reads EPEVTQTPSHQVTQMGQEVILRCVPISNHLYFYWYRQILGQKVEFLVSFYNNEISEKSEIFDDQFSVERPDGSNFTLKIRSTKLEDSAMYFCASSEFGTGASPLHFGNGTRLTVT.

The J gene is TRBJ2-6, the V gene TRBV28; D remains unclear. Trimming took off 5 bases at V and 0 bases at J, with 11 bases between the two ends. CDR1 is MDHEN, CDR2 SYDVKM, per germline. This CDR3 contains 16 residues. CDR3 loop: CASSAREYSGANVLTF. CDR3 DNA: TGTGCCAGCAGTGCCCGAGAATACTCTGGGGCCAACGTCCTGACTTTC.

The genes are TRBV10-3 and TRBJ2-4, with D tentatively TRBD2 (6 bases). Germline assignment: CDR1 ENHRY and CDR2 SYGVKD. This CDR3 comprises 19 residues. V was pared by 3 bases and J by 2 bases, with 23 bases between. CDR3 sequence (DNA): TGTGCCATCAGTGATGTGGGTGGATCGGGGGAGTCTTCCAAAAACATTCAGTACTTC. It codes for CAISDVGGSGESSKNIQYF.

Only a few counts were recorded for this clone. This chain uses TRBV19 with TRBJ1-3; TRBD1 agrees at 9 bases. V was pared by 6 bases and J by 2 bases, with 5 bases of the junction left unmatched. This CDR3 has 15 residues. Germline CDR1 LNHDA, CDR2 SQIVND (reference sequence). The DNA for the CDR3 is TGTGCCAGTAGACAAGGGACAGGGCCTGGAAACACCATATATTTT. Amino acid sequence: CASRQGTGPGNTIYF.

V gene TRBV7-9 combines with J gene TRBJ2-5; 8 bases fit TRBD1. CDR3 size: 14 residues. V shed 4 bases and J 3 bases; nucleotides not matched to a gene: 4. The V gene's germline CDR1 is SEHNR and CDR2 FQNEAQ (reference sequence). CDR3 bases: TGTGCCAGCAGCTACGGACAGGGCGAAGAGACCCAGTACTTC. As protein: CASSYGQGEETQYF.

The chain has TRBV9 and TRBJ2-3; TRBD2 is a possible D gene (6 bases). The germline V and J ends were trimmed by 1 base and 7 bases, with 16 bases remaining between them. The V gene's germline CDR1 is SGDLS and CDR2 YYNGEE. The CDR3 sequence is 15 residues long. The CDR3 sequence is CASSVSLTGVNTQYF. For the CDR3, the DNA is TGTGCCAGCAGCGTATCTCTTACGGGAGTGAATACGCAGTATTTT.

The V call is TRBV7-8, the J call TRBJ2-7; D not resolved. Germline CDR1 SGHVS, CDR2 FQNEAQ. The CDR3 is made up of 13 amino acids. Trimming removed 5 bases at V and 3 bases at J, with 11 bases between. CDR3 nucleotide sequence: TGTGCCAGCAGCGTAGGGCAGGACTACGAGCAGTACTTC. Translated, it gives CASSVGQDYEQYF.